Detailed here is one T cell receptor (beta chain). Its antigen is not identified. The V end lost 6 bases, the J end lost 1 base, and 10 bases lay between the germline ends. From germline, CDR1 is SGHRS and CDR2 YFSETQ. This CDR3 is built from 13 residues. These data belong to a study of T cell responses to AZD1222 COVID-19 vaccine. Study observations and caveats: The donor cohort was predominantly white British with a female majority, and clonal diversity may have been underestimated. Samples come after the peak T cell response, not at day 14.

Generated by immunoSEQ multiplex PCR, the TCRdb table keeps only in-frame clones and is missing some. Among fewer than 120,000 clones listed, around 93% were seen once. This TCR came from an adult in good health. The sample here was peripheral blood, taken on day 0 of AZD1222 vaccination. V gene TRBV5-1 combines with J gene TRBJ1-2, with D hard to call. DNA for the CDR3: TGCGCCAGCACCTCAGGCGATAACTATGGCTACACCTTC. Amino acids: CASTSGDNYGYTF.